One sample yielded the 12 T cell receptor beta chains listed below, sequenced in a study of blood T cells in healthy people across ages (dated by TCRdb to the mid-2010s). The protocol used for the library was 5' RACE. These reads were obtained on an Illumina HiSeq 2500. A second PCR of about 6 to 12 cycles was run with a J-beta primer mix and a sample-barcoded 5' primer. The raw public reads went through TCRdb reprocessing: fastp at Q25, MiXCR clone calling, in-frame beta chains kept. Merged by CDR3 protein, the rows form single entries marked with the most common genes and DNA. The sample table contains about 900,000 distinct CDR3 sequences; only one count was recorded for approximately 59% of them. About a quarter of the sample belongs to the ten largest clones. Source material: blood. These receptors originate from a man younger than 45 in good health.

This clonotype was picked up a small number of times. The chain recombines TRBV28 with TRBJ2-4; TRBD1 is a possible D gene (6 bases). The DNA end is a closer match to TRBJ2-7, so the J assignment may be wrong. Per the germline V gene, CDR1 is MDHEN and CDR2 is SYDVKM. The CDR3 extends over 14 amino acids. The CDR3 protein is CASSFRRTGNEQYF. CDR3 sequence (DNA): TGTGCCAGCAGTTTCCGGCGAACAGGGAACGAGCAGTACTTC.

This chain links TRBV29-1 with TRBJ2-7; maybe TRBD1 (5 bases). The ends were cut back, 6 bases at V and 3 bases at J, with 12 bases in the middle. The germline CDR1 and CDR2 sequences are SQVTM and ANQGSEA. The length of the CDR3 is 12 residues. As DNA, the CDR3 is TGCAGCGTGCAGACAGCCCGCTACGAGCAGTACTTC. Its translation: CSVQTARYEQYF.

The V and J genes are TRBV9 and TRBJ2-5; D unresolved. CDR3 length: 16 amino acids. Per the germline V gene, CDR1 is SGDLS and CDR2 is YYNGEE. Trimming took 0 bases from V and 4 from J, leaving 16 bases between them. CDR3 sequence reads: CASSVGGSLSGETQYF. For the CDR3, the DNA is TGTGCCAGCAGCGTAGGAGGCTCCTTATCGGGAGAGACCCAGTACTTC. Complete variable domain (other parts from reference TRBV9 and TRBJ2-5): DSGVTQTPKHLITATGQRVTLRCSPRSGDLSVYWYQQSLDQGLQFLIQYYNGEERAKGNILERFSAQQFPDLHSELNLSSLELGDSALYFCASSVGGSLSGETQYFGPGTRLLVL.

The CDR3: CSARDPLIGQRRETQYF. DNA of the CDR3: TGCAGTGCTAGAGATCCCCTTATTGGACAGAGGAGGGAGACCCAGTACTTC. This chain joins TRBV20-1 and TRBJ2-4; possibly TRBD1 for D (6 bases). The J call is doubtful: the DNA matches TRBJ2-5 better. The CDR3 is made up of 17 amino acids. Germline V CDR1 and CDR2: DFQATT, SNEGSKA (reference sequence).

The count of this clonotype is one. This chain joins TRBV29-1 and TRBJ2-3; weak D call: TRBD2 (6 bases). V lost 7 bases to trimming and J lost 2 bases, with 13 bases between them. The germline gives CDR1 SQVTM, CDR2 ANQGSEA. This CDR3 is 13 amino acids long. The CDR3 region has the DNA TGCAGCGCGATGCGGGGAGACACAGATACGCAGTATTTT. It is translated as CSAMRGDTDTQYF.

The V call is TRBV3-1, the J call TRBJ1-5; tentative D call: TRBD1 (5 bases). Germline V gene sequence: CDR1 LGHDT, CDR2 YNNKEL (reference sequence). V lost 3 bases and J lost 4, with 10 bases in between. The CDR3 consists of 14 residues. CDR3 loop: CASSQGQENQPQHF. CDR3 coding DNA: TGTGCCAGCAGCCAGGGGCAGGAGAATCAGCCCCAGCATTTT. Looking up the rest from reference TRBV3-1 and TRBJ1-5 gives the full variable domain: DTAVSQTPKYLVTQMGNDKSIKCEQNLGHDTMYWYKQDSKKFLKIMFSYNNKELIINETVPNRFSPKSPDKAHLNLHINSLELGDSAVYFCASSQGQENQPQHFGDGTRLSIL.

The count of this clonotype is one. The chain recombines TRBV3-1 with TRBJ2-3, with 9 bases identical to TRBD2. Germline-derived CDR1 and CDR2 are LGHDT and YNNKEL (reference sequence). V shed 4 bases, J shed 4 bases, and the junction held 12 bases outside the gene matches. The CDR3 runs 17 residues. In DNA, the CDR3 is TGTGCCAGCAGCCCCCCCTGGAGCGGGGGGTCCTCAGATACGCAGTATTTT. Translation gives CASSPPWSGGSSDTQYF.

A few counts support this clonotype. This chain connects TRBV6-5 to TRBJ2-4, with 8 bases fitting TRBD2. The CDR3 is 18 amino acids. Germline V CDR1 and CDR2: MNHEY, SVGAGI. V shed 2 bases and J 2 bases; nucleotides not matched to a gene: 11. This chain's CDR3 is CASSYNHRGGSPKNIQYF. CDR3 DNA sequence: TGTGCCAGCAGTTACAACCATCGGGGGGGAAGTCCCAAAAACATTCAGTACTTC.

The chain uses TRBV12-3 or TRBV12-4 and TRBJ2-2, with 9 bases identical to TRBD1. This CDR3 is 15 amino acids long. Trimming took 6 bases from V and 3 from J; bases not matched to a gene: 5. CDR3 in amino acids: CASSWTGDDTGELFF. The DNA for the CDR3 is TGTGCCAGCAGCTGGACAGGGGACGACACCGGGGAGCTGTTTTTT.

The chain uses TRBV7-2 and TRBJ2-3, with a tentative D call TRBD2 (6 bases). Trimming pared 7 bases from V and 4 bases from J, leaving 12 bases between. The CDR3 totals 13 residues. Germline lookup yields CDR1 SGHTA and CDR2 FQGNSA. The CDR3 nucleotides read TGTGCCAGCACCCTATGGGGGGCAGATACGCAGTATTTT. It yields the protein CASTLWGADTQYF.

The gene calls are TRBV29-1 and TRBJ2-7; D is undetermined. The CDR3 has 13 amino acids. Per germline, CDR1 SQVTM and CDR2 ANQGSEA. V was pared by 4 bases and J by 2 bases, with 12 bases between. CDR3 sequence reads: CSVVFLGPYEQYF. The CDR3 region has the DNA TGCAGCGTTGTTTTTCTTGGACCCTACGAGCAGTACTTC.

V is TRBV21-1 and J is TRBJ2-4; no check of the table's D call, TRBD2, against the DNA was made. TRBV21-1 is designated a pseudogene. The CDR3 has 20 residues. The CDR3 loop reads CASSKRETSGEVRAKNIQYF. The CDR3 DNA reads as TGTGCCAGCAGCAAAAGGGAAACTAGCGGGGAGGTGAGGGCCAAAAACATTCAGTACTTC.